The 6 T cell receptor beta chains below all came from one sample that was sequenced in a study of blood T cell repertoires in COVID-19. Method: immunoSEQ multiplex PCR; TCRdb's copy keeps in-frame clones and lacks some. The sample carries around 280,000 clones, 85% to 90% recorded once. Sequencing was performed on PBMCs or T cells enriched from blood (not recorded which). These receptors were taken from a woman between 18 and 30 years old with acute COVID-19.

This sequence joins TRBV7-2 and TRBJ2-7; D remains ambiguous. Trimming shortened V by 1 base and J by 2 bases, and 9 bases separated the two germline ends. This CDR3 has 14 amino acids. Germline CDR1 SGHTA, CDR2 FQGNSA. The CDR3 coding sequence is TGTGCCAGCAGCTTAGGGGCTTCCACCTACGAGCAGTACTTC. Protein product: CASSLGASTYEQYF.

J is TRBJ1-5 and V is TRBV19; 7 bases agree with TRBD1. Unmatched junction bases numbered 4, after V lost 3 bases and J lost 2 bases. The CDR3 loop spans 15 amino acids. Per germline, CDR1 LNHDA and CDR2 SQIVND (reference sequence). DNA for the CDR3: TGTGCCAGTAGTATGGGACAGACTGGCAATCAGCCCCAGCATTTT. As protein: CASSMGQTGNQPQHF.

This clone has only one observation. This rearrangement joins TRBV5-6 to TRBJ2-7; the match to TRBD1 covers 9 bases. With V trimmed by 5 bases and J by 3 bases, 6 bases remained unmatched. Germline assignment: CDR1 SGHDT and CDR2 YYEEEE. This CDR3 spans 14 amino acids. The CDR3 DNA is TGTGCCAGCAGTCAGCCGGGACAGGGCTACGAGCAGTACTTC. Its translation: CASSQPGQGYEQYF.

The chain couples TRBV3-1 (or the pseudogene TRBV3-2) to TRBJ2-3; TRBD2 might be the D (6 bases). Germline V lookup: CDR1 LGHDT, CDR2 YNNKEL (reference sequence). Trimming stripped 5 bases from V and 0 bases from J, with 15 bases between. There are 16 residues in the CDR3. The CDR3 reads CASSEWGTRSTDTQYF. In DNA, the CDR3 is TGTGCCAGCAGCGAGTGGGGGACTCGTAGCACAGATACGCAGTATTTT.

The chain has TRBV7-2 and TRBJ1-6; D not certain. Germline CDR1 and CDR2: SGHTA and FQGNSA. CDR3 size: 15 residues. V was trimmed by 6 bases and J by 10 bases, leaving 19 bases between them. This CDR3 is CASRGRRVAESPLHF. The CDR3 DNA is TGTGCCAGCAGGGGCAGGAGGGTTGCAGAGTCACCCCTCCACTTT.

The rearrangement links TRBV19 to TRBJ2-6; TRBD1 matches at 10 bases. The germline V gene encodes CDR1 LNHDA and CDR2 SQIVND (reference sequence). V was clipped by 10 bases and J by 2 bases; unmatched bases: 8. The CDR3 loop spans 16 amino acids. The CDR3 protein is CATRPGTGAGANVLTF. DNA of the CDR3: TGTGCCACGCGCCCCGGGACAGGGGCTGGGGCCAACGTCCTGACTTTC.